A single sample is the source of the 27 T cell receptor beta chains below, sequenced in a study of OX40 agonist ivuxolimab in advanced cancers. Profiling relied on immunoSEQ multiplex PCR, and the TCRdb table lists in-frame clones only, not all of them. The sample contains 64,000 or so clones, roughly 84% of which appear only once. Sequenced material: CD4+ or CD8+ T cells sorted from blood, taken in a trial of the OX40 agonist ivuxolimab. These receptors came from an adult with an advanced solid tumor such as melanoma, head and neck, liver or kidney cancer.

This chain connects TRBV10-3 to TRBJ2-4; TRBD1 is a possible D gene (6 bases). CDR1 is ENHRY, CDR2 SYGVKD, per germline. This CDR3 is built from 13 residues. Trimming took 0 bases from V and 9 from J, leaving 9 bases between them. The CDR3 spells CAISESGGGIQYF. CDR3 in DNA: TGTGCCATCAGTGAGTCTGGGGGCGGCATTCAGTACTTC.

This chain uses TRBV6-5 with TRBJ2-5; 7 bases fit TRBD1. J was trimmed by 4 bases and V by 4 bases; bases with no gene match: 12. Per the germline V gene, CDR1 is MNHEY and CDR2 is SVGAGI. The CDR3 has 16 residues. The CDR3 region has the DNA TGTGCCAGCAGTTCCGAAAGACAGGGAATTGTAGAGACCCAGTACTTC. Translation gives CASSSERQGIVETQYF.

The chain has TRBV7-9 and TRBJ1-5, with 10 nucleotides matching TRBD1. Per the germline V gene, CDR1 is SEHNR and CDR2 is FQNEAQ (reference sequence). The CDR3 has 15 residues. V was clipped by 4 bases and J by 4 bases; unmatched bases: 4. CDR3 coding DNA: TGTGCCAGCAGCTACGGGACAGGGGAAAATCAGCCCCAGCATTTT. Translating gives CASSYGTGENQPQHF.

This chain links TRBV11-2 with TRBJ2-7; 7 positions agree with TRBD2. Germline CDR1 SGHAT, CDR2 FQNNGV. V was pared by 5 bases and J by 6 bases, with 13 bases of the junction left unmatched. The CDR3 is 15 residues long. CDR3 protein: CASSLPGLVLAEQYF. The CDR3 DNA is TGTGCCAGCAGCCTGCCCGGACTAGTATTGGCCGAGCAGTACTTC. The entire variable domain, with the rest obtained from reference TRBV11-2 and TRBJ2-7, is as follows: EAGVAQSPRYKIIEKRQSVAFWCNPISGHATLYWYQQILGQGPKLLIQFQNNGVVDDSQLPKDRFSAERLKGVDSTLKIQPAKLEDSAVYLCASSLPGLVLAEQYFGPGTRLTVT.

The CDR3 loop reads CAPVGASGRAYNEQFF. Written as DNA, the CDR3 is TGTGCCCCCGTCGGGGCTAGCGGGAGGGCATACAATGAGCAGTTCTTC. The chain uses TRBV10-3 and TRBJ2-1, with 12 bases aligning to TRBD2. J was trimmed by 4 bases and V by 11 bases; bases with no gene match: 12. The CDR3 extends over 16 amino acids. In germline, CDR1 is ENHRY, CDR2 SYGVKD.

This chain uses TRBV7-2 with TRBJ1-6; 7 bases map to TRBD1. Germline V lookup: CDR1 SGHTA, CDR2 FQGNSA. Unmatched junction bases numbered 1, after V lost 1 base and J lost 4 bases. There are 15 residues in the CDR3. This chain's CDR3 is CASSLGDSYNSPLHF. The CDR3 DNA is TGTGCCAGCAGCTTAGGGGACAGTTATAATTCACCCCTCCACTTT.

The chain links TRBV19 to TRBJ2-3; TRBD2 might be the D (6 bases). This CDR3 region has 15 residues. Germline V gene lookup returns CDR1 LNHDA and CDR2 SQIVND (reference sequence). V gave up 5 bases and J gave up 3 bases, with 15 bases separating them. CDR3 region: CASSSLGGTTDTQYF. CDR3 DNA: TGTGCCAGTAGTTCCCTGGGGGGTACAACAGATACGCAGTATTTT.

The rearrangement links TRBV7-9 to TRBJ1-2; D gene unclear. Trimming removed 5 bases at V and 6 bases at J, with 13 bases between. Germline V gene data show CDR1 as SEHNR and CDR2 as FQNEAQ (reference sequence). This CDR3 region has 13 residues. The CDR3 nucleotides read TGTGCCAGCAGCCCTTCCGACACTCATGGCTACACCTTC. It encodes CASSPSDTHGYTF.

This clone was seen only a few times. The rearrangement links TRBV7-3 to TRBJ1-1, with a possible D match to TRBD1 (6 bases). This CDR3 contains 15 residues. V was clipped by 4 bases and J by 3 bases, with 15 bases between them. Per the germline V gene, CDR1 is SGHTA and CDR2 is FQGTGA. This CDR3 reads CASSSQGPGDTEAFF. The CDR3 coding sequence is TGTGCCAGCAGCTCCCAGGGGCCTGGGGACACTGAAGCTTTCTTT. Variable domain in full (rest from reference TRBV7-3 and TRBJ1-1): GAGVSQTPSNKVTEKGKYVELRCDPISGHTALYWYRQSLGQGPEFLIYFQGTGAADDSGLPNDRFFAVRPEGSVSTLKIQRTERGDSAVYLCASSSQGPGDTEAFFGQGTRLTVV.

The chain uses TRBV5-1 and TRBJ1-1; weak D call: TRBD1 (6 bases). The V gene's germline CDR1 is SGHRS and CDR2 YFSETQ. The CDR3 runs to 16 residues. Trimming cost V 4 bases and J 4 bases, with 20 bases left between them. The CDR3 DNA follows: TGCGCCAGCAGCCCCACTCCCGACAGGACGGGCACTGAAGCTTTCTTT. Translation: CASSPTPDRTGTEAFF.

This rearrangement joins TRBV21-1 to TRBJ2-7. TRBV21-1 counts as a pseudogene. The CDR3 extends over 11 amino acids. CDR3 residues: CASSAQKEQYF. The DNA of the CDR3 is TGTGCCAGCAGCGCCCAAAAGGAGCAGTACTTC.

This clone showed up just once. The chain joins TRBV11-2 to TRBJ2-5, with D tentatively TRBD2 (6 bases). V was shortened by 1 base and J by 3 bases, with 12 bases between the two germline ends. Germline CDR1 SGHAT, CDR2 FQNNGV. The CDR3 has 15 amino acids. In DNA, the CDR3 is TGTGCCAGCAGCTTAGTACGGGGGACCAAAGAGACCCAGTACTTC. Protein product: CASSLVRGTKETQYF.

V is TRBV19 and J is TRBJ1-5; D is possibly TRBD1 (6 bases). V gave up 11 bases and J gave up 4 bases, with 12 bases separating them. The CDR3 runs to 12 residues. The germline gives CDR1 LNHDA, CDR2 SQIVND (reference sequence). The CDR3 sequence is CASGVENQPQHF. The CDR3 coding sequence is TGTGCCTCAGGGGTTGAGAATCAGCCCCAGCATTTT.

The chain combines TRBV2 with TRBJ2-2; 9 bases agree with TRBD1. CDR1 is SNHLY and CDR2 is FYNNEI in the germline V gene. This CDR3 is built from 14 residues. The J segment lost 3 bases and the V segment lost 7 bases, leaving 3 bases of the junction unmatched. The CDR3: CASTQGAYTGELFF. The DNA of the CDR3 is TGTGCCAGCACACAGGGGGCTTACACCGGGGAGCTGTTTTTT. Combining the CDR3 with reference TRBV2 and TRBJ2-2 gives the whole variable domain EPEVTQTPSHQVTQMGQEVILRCVPISNHLYFYWYRQILGQKVEFLVSFYNNEISEKSEIFDDQFSVERPDGSNFTLKIRSTKLEDSAMYFCASTQGAYTGELFFGEGSRLTVL.

The chain couples TRBV27 to TRBJ1-1, with 7 positions matching TRBD1. Unmatched junction bases numbered 9, after V lost 6 bases and J lost 5 bases. CDR3 length equals 14 residues. CDR1 is MNHEY and CDR2 is SMNVEV in the germline V gene (reference sequence). Written as DNA, the CDR3 is TGTGCCAGCAGGTACAGGGGTGGTGGGACTGAAGCTTTCTTT. It translates to CASRYRGGGTEAFF.

The chain employs TRBV27 and TRBJ2-1, with 11 bases that match TRBD2. V lost 2 bases and J lost 10; bases outside the gene matches: 13. Germline CDR1 and CDR2: MNHEY and SMNVEV (reference sequence). The CDR3 covers 17 residues. The CDR3 DNA reads TGTGCCAGCAGTTTAGTATATCGTCTAGCGGGAGGCGAGGAGCAGTTCTTC. Translated, it gives CASSLVYRLAGGEEQFF.

The chain is built from TRBV5-4 and TRBJ1-3; a weak D match, TRBD1 (5 bases). The V end lost 1 base, the J end lost 0 bases, and 11 bases lay between the germline ends. Germline-derived CDR1 and CDR2 are SGHNT and YYREEE (reference sequence). CDR3 size: 16 residues. The CDR3 DNA is TGTGCCAGCAGCTTGCAACGGGGGATCTCTGGAAACACCATATATTTT. It specifies CASSLQRGISGNTIYF.

The chain uses TRBV6-1 and TRBJ2-7; 9 bases map to TRBD2. The CDR3 totals 13 residues. J was trimmed by 6 bases and V by 3 bases; bases with no gene match: 3. Germline V lookup: CDR1 MNHNS, CDR2 SASEGT. The CDR3 loop reads CASSEAGGIEQYF. The CDR3 region has the DNA TGTGCCAGCAGTGAGGCGGGGGGGATCGAGCAGTACTTC.

The J gene is TRBJ2-6, the V gene TRBV14, with D unresolved. The length of the CDR3 is 13 residues. V was pared by 4 bases and J by 2 bases, with 3 bases between. Per germline, CDR1 SGHDN and CDR2 FVKESK. The CDR3 DNA follows: TGTGCCAGCAGCCCTACTGGGGCCAACGTCCTGACTTTC. Its protein product is CASSPTGANVLTF.

The gene calls are TRBV6-5 and TRBJ2-5, with D perhaps matching TRBD1 (6 bases). Looked up from germline, CDR1 is MNHEY and CDR2 is SVGAGI. V shed 0 bases and J shed 5 bases, with 13 bases lying between them. The CDR3 runs 15 residues. DNA for the CDR3: TGTGCCAGCAGTTACTCGATACAGGGTCGGGAGACCCAGTACTTC. Encoded protein: CASSYSIQGRETQYF.

The V and J genes are TRBV6-1 and TRBJ2-5; D remains unclear. The ends were cut back, 7 bases at V and 2 bases at J, with 8 bases in the middle. The CDR3 consists of 12 residues. The germline gives CDR1 MNHNS, CDR2 SASEGT. The CDR3 bases are TGTGCCAGCAAACCAGGTCAAGAGACCCAGTACTTC. Protein: CASKPGQETQYF.

The chain recombines TRBV18 with TRBJ1-2, with D possibly TRBD1 on 5 matching bases. The CDR3 is made up of 14 amino acids. Germline V CDR1 and CDR2: KGHSH, LQKENI. Between the trimmed V and J ends, which lost 6 bases and 4 bases, there was a span of 15 bases. CDR3 sequence reads: CASSEGLITYGYTF. CDR3 nucleotides: TGTGCCAGCTCGGAGGGACTTATTACCTATGGCTACACCTTC.

The chain couples TRBV18 to TRBJ1-1, with D uncertain. The CDR3 sequence is 13 residues long. V dropped 5 bases and J dropped 1 base, with 8 bases sitting between them. Germline V gene sequence: CDR1 KGHSH, CDR2 LQKENI. CDR3 protein: CASSVNRNTEAFF. DNA for the CDR3: TGTGCCAGCTCAGTCAACAGGAACACTGAAGCTTTCTTT.

The gene calls are TRBV5-4 and TRBJ2-7, with 8 nucleotides matching TRBD1. CDR1 is SGHNT and CDR2 is YYREEE in the germline V gene (reference sequence). V gave up 4 bases and J gave up 12 bases; unmatched junction bases: 12. The CDR3 contains 13 residues. The CDR3 DNA sequence: TGTGCCAGCAGCCCCGACAGGGGCGAACGGAGGTACTTC. It yields the protein CASSPDRGERRYF.

This clone has a handful of counts. V usage is TRBV7-2 and J usage is TRBJ2-3; no reliable D call. The CDR3 consists of 15 residues. CDR1 SGHTA and CDR2 FQGNSA come from the germline V gene. The V and J ends lost 4 bases and 6 bases respectively, with 17 bases between them. CDR3 bases: TGTGCCAGCAGCTCCCGGTCGGGCCGTGGGGATACGCAGTATTTT. Translated, it gives CASSSRSGRGDTQYF.

J is TRBJ1-2 and V is TRBV2; TRBD1 might be the D (6 bases). This CDR3 has 13 residues. The V end was cut by 5 bases, the J end by 4 bases, with 11 bases between. CDR1 is SNHLY and CDR2 is FYNNEI in the germline V gene. The CDR3 coding sequence is TGTGCCAGCAGTTGGGGGGCGGGCTATGGCTACACCTTC. It encodes CASSWGAGYGYTF. Together with reference TRBV2 and TRBJ1-2, the CDR3 gives the full variable domain: EPEVTQTPSHQVTQMGQEVILRCVPISNHLYFYWYRQILGQKVEFLVSFYNNEISEKSEIFDDQFSVERPDGSNFTLKIRSTKLEDSAMYFCASSWGAGYGYTFGSGTRLTVV.

V gene TRBV6-6 combines with J gene TRBJ1-6; D gene unclear. The length of the CDR3 is 12 residues. The ends were cut back, 6 bases at V and 5 bases at J, with 5 bases in the middle. Germline values: CDR1 MNHNY, CDR2 SVGAGI (reference sequence). CDR3 in amino acids: CASRDHNSPLHF. In DNA form, the CDR3 reads TGTGCCAGCAGGGACCATAATTCACCCCTCCACTTT.